This TCR beta chain derives from a study of blood T cell repertoires in COVID-19. Study-level information: Some COVID-19 samples were acute and others convalescent; all came from the United States, Italy and Spain. Sources were T cells, B-cell-depleted T cells, or PBMCs; the material itself was cDNA or gDNA.

Per the study methods: From reference gene primer amplification, estimates of nucleated cell counts were derived. The repertoire was sequenced with immunoSEQ multiplex PCR; TCRdb's copy has only in-frame clones and lacks some. D and trimming were read from the DNA, whereas the V and J calls and clone size are those reported in that table. The repertoire consists of approximately 220,000 clones, with 80% occurring once and the leading ten covering 6% to 7.5%. Which cohort a participant joined came from the clinical history participants gave. This clone showed up just a few times. Germline lookup yields CDR1 SEHNR and CDR2 FQNEAQ (reference sequence). Trimming left V 4 bases short and J 9 bases short, with 13 bases between. This CDR3 comprises 13 residues.

The origin of this receptor is a woman aged 35 to 49 with acute COVID-19. J is TRBJ2-1 and V is TRBV7-9; weak D call: TRBD1 (5 bases). The sequenced sample was PBMCs or T cells enriched from blood (not recorded which). The DNA of the CDR3 is TGTGCCAGCAGCTCCACGACAGTCGGTGAGCAGTTCTTC. Translated: CASSSTTVGEQFF.